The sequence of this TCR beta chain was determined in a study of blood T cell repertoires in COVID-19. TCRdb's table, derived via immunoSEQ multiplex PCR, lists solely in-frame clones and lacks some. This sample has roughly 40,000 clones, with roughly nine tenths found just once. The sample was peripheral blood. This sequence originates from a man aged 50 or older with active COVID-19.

The chain's CDR3 is CASRSGTGGFYEQYF. CDR3 nucleotide sequence: TGCGCCAGCAGATCCGGGACAGGGGGCTTTTACGAGCAGTACTTC. The chain employs TRBV5-1 and TRBJ2-7; 12 bases are shared with TRBD1. In germline, CDR1 is SGHRS, CDR2 YFSETQ. CDR3 length equals 15 residues. Germline trimming cut 5 bases from V and 4 bases from J; bases unmatched to any gene: 7.